This is a list of T cell receptor beta chains from one sample in a study of beta chain features in type 1 diabetes. Repertoires were generated with immunoSEQ multiplex PCR, while TCRdb's copy carries only in-frame clones and drops some. This sample has roughly 610,000 clones, with around a sixth found just once. Material: naive CD4+ T cells from blood. These receptor sequences come from a man aged 18 to 35 in good health. CDR3s include the opening cysteine and the closing phenylalanine or tryptophan. A D gene is named only where the DNA matches it firmly. Size is omitted from some rows. Given values are once, few, many or a class for expanded clones.

v_gene	abundance	d_gene	len	j_gene	CDR3nt	CDR3aa
TRBV29-1	-	TRBD1	13	TRBJ1-1	TGCAGCGTTGAAGCAGGGGGGGACACTGAAGCTTTCTTT	CSVEAGGDTEAFF
TRBV10-3	few	-	16	TRBJ2-3	TGTGCCATCAGTGAGGGAACCAGGCGCGGCACAGATACGCAGTATTTT	CAISEGTRRGTDTQYF
TRBV6-5	-	-	15	TRBJ1-1	TGTGCCAGCAGTTACTCAGGGGCAGGGAACACTGAAGCTTTCTTT	CASSYSGAGNTEAFF
TRBV7-9	few	-	15	TRBJ1-1	TGTGCCAGCAGCTTCTACAGGGATACGAACACTGAAGCTTTCTTT	CASSFYRDTNTEAFF
TRBV5-1	few	-	13	TRBJ2-3	TGCGCCAGCAGCACGACTGGACCAGATACGCAGTATTTT	CASSTTGPDTQYF
TRBV4-1	-	TRBD1	14	TRBJ1-1	TGCGCCAGCAGCCAAGAATCCCAGGGGGCTGAAGCTTTCTTT	CASSQESQGAEAFF
TRBV4-1	-	-	17	TRBJ2-1	TGCGCCAGCAGCCAGCCCGCTAGCGAGAGCTCCTACAATGAGCAGTTCTTC	CASSQPASESSYNEQFF
TRBV5-1	-	TRBD1	14	TRBJ2-7	TGCGCCAGCAGCTCCGGGACAGCTACCTACGAGCAGTACTTC	CASSSGTATYEQYF
TRBV6-5	-	TRBD2	14	TRBJ2-5	TGTGCCAGCAGTCTGGGACTAGTTTCGGTGACCCAGTACTTC	CASSLGLVSVTQYF
TRBV28	-	TRBD2	17	TRBJ2-7	TGTGCCAGCAGTTCCCCTCAGGTGGCGGGGGGCTCCTACGAGCAGTACTTC	CASSSPQVAGGSYEQYF
TRBV20-1	few	-	11	TRBJ2-7	TGCAGTGCCCCAGGGGTCTACGAGCAGTACTTC	CSAPGVYEQYF
TRBV5-4	-	-	15	TRBJ2-1	TGTGCCAGCAGCTTGGGCGGGGGCCGCTACAATGAGCAGTTCTTC	CASSLGGGRYNEQFF
TRBV4-2	-	TRBD1	15	TRBJ1-2	TGTGCCAGCAGCCAAGAGGGACAGGCTTCCTATGGCTACACCTTC	CASSQEGQASYGYTF
TRBV7-9	few	-	14	TRBJ1-2	TGTGCCAGCACCCTTAGGCCGGAGGCCTATGGCTACACCTTC	CASTLRPEAYGYTF
TRBV15	-	TRBD1	14	TRBJ2-1	TGTGCCACCAGCGCAAGGGGACAGTGGAATGAGCAGTTCTTC	CATSARGQWNEQFF
TRBV18	-	TRBD2	16	TRBJ2-3	TGTGCCAGCTCACCTGGGACTAGCGGGAGGACAGATACGCAGTATTTT	CASSPGTSGRTDTQYF
TRBV6-5	few	-	13	TRBJ1-2	TGTGCCAGTTTTGCGGGGGGCGCGGGTGGCTACACCTTC	CASFAGGAGGYTF
TRBV28	-	-	13	TRBJ1-1	TGTGCCAGCAGGGGGTACGGGAACACTGAAGCTTTCTTT	CASRGYGNTEAFF
TRBV4-2	few	-	17	TRBJ2-3	TGTGCCAGCAGCCAAGAAGCCCGGAGCGGACACACAGATACGCAGTATTTT	CASSQEARSGHTDTQYF
TRBV19	few	TRBD1	16	TRBJ2-7	TGTGCCAGTAGTATAGCCGGGACAGGGCGTGTCTCGGAGCAGTACTTC	CASSIAGTGRVSEQYF
TRBV5-4	-	-	15	TRBJ2-2	TGTGCCAGCAGCTTGGGGGGTTTAAGACCCGGGGAGCTGTTTTTT	CASSLGGLRPGELFF
TRBV4-2	few	TRBD2	17	TRBJ2-6	TGTGCCAGCAGCCCTAGCGGGAGTAGATCTGGGGCCAACGTCCTGACTTTC	CASSPSGSRSGANVLTF
TRBV7-9	-	TRBD1	15	TRBJ2-3	TGTGCCAGCAGCTTTAGACAGGGGGCCACAGATACGCAGTATTTT	CASSFRQGATDTQYF
TRBV9	few	-	14	TRBJ1-1	TGTGCCAGCAGTCCACAGGCGGAGAACACTGAAGCTTTCTTT	CASSPQAENTEAFF
TRBV30	many	-	12	TRBJ1-2	TGTGCGGCCGTAAGAGGGGTTAATGGCTACACCTTC	CAAVRGVNGYTF
TRBV7-2	-	TRBD2	15	TRBJ2-3	TGTGCCAGCAGCCAGCGGCGGGGGGGCACAGATACGCAGTATTTT	CASSQRRGGTDTQYF
TRBV19	-	-	15	TRBJ2-1	TGTGCCAGTAGTATAGGGGCAGTACCTAGGAATGAGCAGTTCTTC	CASSIGAVPRNEQFF
TRBV29-1	-	-	9	TRBJ1-2	-	CSVGQGNTF
TRBV4-3	few	TRBD2	15	TRBJ2-3	TGCGCCAGCAGTTATAGCGGGATGTCGCCAGATACGCAGTATTTT	CASSYSGMSPDTQYF
TRBV19	-	-	13	TRBJ2-5	TGTGCCAGTAGTGGGGGTGGTAGAGAGACCCAGTACTTC	CASSGGGRETQYF
TRBV7-6	-	TRBD1	16	TRBJ2-1	TGTGCCAGCAGCTTAGGAACAGGGGGGTTATACAATGAGCAGTTCTTC	CASSLGTGGLYNEQFF
TRBV12-5	-	-	12	TRBJ2-2	TGTGCTAGTGGTCTTAGGCGCGGGGAGCTGTTTTTT	CASGLRRGELFF
TRBV30	-	TRBD2	19	TRBJ2-1	TGTGCCTGGAGTGTACTGAGTCTAGCGGGAGGCGGCTCCTACAATGAGCAGTTCTTC	CAWSVLSLAGGGSYNEQFF